Below, one T cell receptor (beta chain) is given with its context. Antigen: not known. Amplification used 60 Vbeta primers and 13 Jbeta primers. TCRdb keeps only in-frame clones here, not all; method: immunoSEQ multiplex PCR. This sample has under 200,000 clones, with 75% found just once. The data originate from a study of cytomegalovirus exposure and HLA in healthy donors. Study observations and caveats: Later analysis identified a missense DCLRE1C variant that was linked to TCR beta V- and J-gene trimming.

The CDR3 covers 16 residues. With 4 bases removed from V and 1 base from J, the gap between germline ends came to 15 bases. From germline, CDR1 is SGHTS and CDR2 YDEGEE. The receptor comes from a male donor in good health and CMV-seronegative. Sequenced: PBMCs. The chain carries TRBV5-8 and TRBJ1-3; D might be TRBD1 (6 bases). CDR3 sequence: CASSHYQGRSGNTIYF. The CDR3 nucleotides are TGTGCCAGCAGCCATTACCAGGGGCGATCTGGAAACACCATATATTTT.